The rows below give T cell receptor beta chains drawn from one sample of a study of blood T cell repertoires in COVID-19. Profiling relied on immunoSEQ multiplex PCR, and the TCRdb table lists in-frame clones only, not all of them. The sample has hundreds of thousands of clones; under 90% are singletons. Sequencing was done on a sample of peripheral blood. The receptor source for this set is a human donor in a cohort sampled during active COVID-19. CDR3s include the opening cysteine and the closing phenylalanine or tryptophan. The D gene is left open where the match is weak. Some rows have no size entry. The others give once, few or many, or a class for an expanded clone.

J gene: TRBJ2-5
V gene: TRBV3-1/TRBV3-2
D gene: -
clone size: -
CDR3 DNA: TGTGCCAGCAGCCAGGAGAAGGGCAGGGGGGAAGAGACCCAGTACTTC
CDR3 protein: CASSQEKGRGEETQYF

J gene: TRBJ2-7
V gene: TRBV5-4
D gene: -
clone size: few
CDR3 DNA: TGTGCCAGCAGCTTTGGAGGAGTCGAGCAGTACTTC
CDR3 protein: CASSFGGVEQYF

J gene: TRBJ1-2
V gene: TRBV28
D gene: -
clone size: -
CDR3 DNA: TGTGCCAGCAGTAAAGGGAGAATTTGGGGCTACACCTTC
CDR3 protein: CASSKGRIWGYTF

J gene: TRBJ2-1
V gene: TRBV6-1
D gene: -
clone size: -
CDR3 DNA: TGTGCCAGCAGTGATACATACAGTGACTACAATGAGCAGTTCTTC
CDR3 protein: CASSDTYSDYNEQFF

J gene: TRBJ2-1
V gene: TRBV7-9
D gene: TRBD2
clone size: once
CDR3 DNA: TGTGCCAGCTCTCGGAGCGGGGGGGCGGGTTTAATAAATGAGCAGTTCTTC
CDR3 protein: CASSRSGGAGLINEQFF

J gene: TRBJ2-7
V gene: TRBV19
D gene: TRBD2
clone size: -
CDR3 DNA: TGTGCCACTACAGAACAACCGGGGGGCGAGCAGTACTTC
CDR3 protein: CATTEQPGGEQYF

J gene: TRBJ1-5
V gene: TRBV2
D gene: TRBD1
clone size: -
CDR3 DNA: TGTGCCAGCAGTGAGGACAGGTCCCGCAATCAGCCCCAGCATTTT
CDR3 protein: CASSEDRSRNQPQHF

J gene: TRBJ2-3
V gene: TRBV10-2
D gene: TRBD2
clone size: -
CDR3 DNA: TGCGCCAGCAGTGAGTCTATGGGACTAGGCACAGATACGCAGTATTTT
CDR3 protein: CASSESMGLGTDTQYF

J gene: TRBJ2-1
V gene: TRBV6-5
D gene: TRBD1
clone size: -
CDR3 DNA: TGTGCCAGCAGCTCCGGGACAGGGGTCTATGAGCAGTTCTTC
CDR3 protein: CASSSGTGVYEQFF

J gene: TRBJ1-1
V gene: TRBV7-3
D gene: -
clone size: few
CDR3 DNA: TGTGCCAGCAGCTCCGACAGGAAGGGGACTGAAGCTTTCTTT
CDR3 protein: CASSSDRKGTEAFF

J gene: TRBJ2-7
V gene: TRBV6-5
D gene: TRBD1
clone size: -
CDR3 DNA: TGTGCCAGCAGTTCTAGGACAGGAAACGAGCAGTACTTC
CDR3 protein: CASSSRTGNEQYF

J gene: TRBJ2-1
V gene: TRBV2
D gene: -
clone size: once
CDR3 DNA: TGTGCCAGCAGTGGGAGCGGGCGGTCCTACAATGAGCAGTTCTTC
CDR3 protein: CASSGSGRSYNEQFF

J gene: TRBJ2-3
V gene: TRBV5-5
D gene: TRBD2
clone size: -
CDR3 DNA: TGTGCCAGCAACCGACTAAGACTAGCGAGTAGCACAGATACGCAGTATTTT
CDR3 protein: CASNRLRLASSTDTQYF

J gene: TRBJ2-2
V gene: TRBV9
D gene: TRBD2
clone size: once
CDR3 DNA: TGTGCCAGCAGCAGCAGCGGGAGTATCGGGGAGCTGTTTTTT
CDR3 protein: CASSSSGSIGELFF

J gene: TRBJ1-2
V gene: TRBV7-2
D gene: -
clone size: -
CDR3 DNA: TGTGCCAGCAGCCAGAGGGGAGGGATCCATGGCTACACCTTC
CDR3 protein: CASSQRGGIHGYTF

J gene: TRBJ1-2
V gene: TRBV18
D gene: -
clone size: -
CDR3 DNA: TGTGCCAGCTCACCACCGGGGTTAGGGGACTATGGCTACACCTTC
CDR3 protein: CASSPPGLGDYGYTF

J gene: TRBJ1-6
V gene: TRBV19
D gene: TRBD1
clone size: -
CDR3 DNA: TGTGCCAGTAGTAGAGGGGGCTTGGGTTCACCCCTCCACTTT
CDR3 protein: CASSRGGLGSPLHF

J gene: TRBJ2-5
V gene: TRBV28
D gene: -
clone size: -
CDR3 DNA: TGTGCCAGCACCCCGGCGGGCCAAGAGACCCAGTACTTC
CDR3 protein: CASTPAGQETQYF

J gene: TRBJ2-3
V gene: TRBV11-3
D gene: -
clone size: -
CDR3 DNA: TGTGCCAGCAGCTTAGCCCCAAGCACAGATACGCAGTATTTT
CDR3 protein: CASSLAPSTDTQYF

J gene: TRBJ1-5
V gene: TRBV7-2
D gene: TRBD1
clone size: -
CDR3 DNA: TGTGCCAGCGACAAAGGGGGCGCCTGGAATCAGCCCCAGCATTTT
CDR3 protein: CASDKGGAWNQPQHF

J gene: TRBJ1-5
V gene: TRBV27
D gene: TRBD1
clone size: -
CDR3 DNA: TGTGCCAGCAGGAACAGGGGGCTGGGCAATCAGCCCCAGCATTTT
CDR3 protein: CASRNRGLGNQPQHF

J gene: TRBJ2-5
V gene: TRBV6-1
D gene: -
clone size: -
CDR3 DNA: TGTGCCAGCAGTGAATATGGGACTTTTGGGGCCCAGTACTTC
CDR3 protein: CASSEYGTFGAQYF

J gene: TRBJ2-7
V gene: TRBV7-2
D gene: -
clone size: -
CDR3 DNA: TGTGCCAGCAGCTTAATGGGCCGCTCCTACGAGCAGTACTTC
CDR3 protein: CASSLMGRSYEQYF

J gene: TRBJ2-1
V gene: TRBV7-2
D gene: TRBD1
clone size: -
CDR3 DNA: TGTGCCAGCAGCCCGTCCAGGGGACAGGGGATAAATGAGCAGTTCTTC
CDR3 protein: CASSPSRGQGINEQFF

J gene: TRBJ2-3
V gene: TRBV27
D gene: TRBD1
clone size: -
CDR3 DNA: TGTGCCAGCAGTTCCGACTCCTTCCTACCGGGACAGAGAACAGATACGCAGTATTTT
CDR3 protein: CASSSDSFLPGQRTDTQYF

J gene: TRBJ1-2
V gene: TRBV2
D gene: -
clone size: -
CDR3 DNA: TGTGCCAGCAGCGATAGACAGGTGTTCTATGGCTACACCTTC
CDR3 protein: CASSDRQVFYGYTF

J gene: TRBJ1-6
V gene: TRBV10-1
D gene: -
clone size: -
CDR3 DNA: TGCGCCAGCAGTGAGTGGCTAGATTCACCCCTCCACTTT
CDR3 protein: CASSEWLDSPLHF

J gene: TRBJ2-5
V gene: TRBV6-5
D gene: TRBD1
clone size: -
CDR3 DNA: TGTGCCAGCAGTAGGACAGGGAACGAAGAGACCCAGTACTTC
CDR3 protein: CASSRTGNEETQYF

J gene: TRBJ2-1
V gene: TRBV20-1
D gene: TRBD2
clone size: -
CDR3 DNA: TGCAGTGCTCCGAGGACTAGCGCACAGTTCTTC
CDR3 protein: CSAPRTSAQFF

J gene: TRBJ2-6
V gene: TRBV4-1
D gene: TRBD1
clone size: -
CDR3 DNA: TGCGCCAGCAGTCTACCCCCCCAGGGGGCTGGGGCCAACGTCCTGACTTTC
CDR3 protein: CASSLPPQGAGANVLTF

J gene: TRBJ1-1
V gene: TRBV7-9
D gene: -
clone size: few
CDR3 DNA: TGTGCCAGCAGCTTAGTACTTTCGGGGACTGAAGCTTTCTTT
CDR3 protein: CASSLVLSGTEAFF

J gene: TRBJ2-3
V gene: TRBV7-3
D gene: TRBD2
clone size: -
CDR3 DNA: TGTGCCAGCAGCCCCCTAGCGGGAGGGTATCCAGATACGCAGTATTTT
CDR3 protein: CASSPLAGGYPDTQYF

J gene: TRBJ2-7
V gene: TRBV11-2
D gene: -
clone size: -
CDR3 DNA: TGTGCCAGCAGCTTAGTACCCAGGGAACACGAGCAGTACTTC
CDR3 protein: CASSLVPREHEQYF

J gene: TRBJ2-7
V gene: TRBV6-5
D gene: -
clone size: -
CDR3 DNA: TGTGCCAGCAGTTACCGGTCCCCTCGATCTACCGGCGAGCAGTACTTC
CDR3 protein: CASSYRSPRSTGEQYF

J gene: TRBJ2-3
V gene: TRBV19
D gene: TRBD1
clone size: once
CDR3 DNA: TGTGCCAGTAGTAACCCGGGACAGGGGACAGATACGCAGTATTTT
CDR3 protein: CASSNPGQGTDTQYF

J gene: TRBJ1-6
V gene: TRBV11-2
D gene: -
clone size: -
CDR3 DNA: TGTGCCAGCACGCCGGGGAGCTCCTATAATTCACCCCTCCACTTT
CDR3 protein: CASTPGSSYNSPLHF

J gene: TRBJ2-3
V gene: TRBV3-1/TRBV3-2
D gene: TRBD2
clone size: once
CDR3 DNA: TGTGCCAGCAGCCTTGGGGGGGGGTTGGATACGCAGTATTTT
CDR3 protein: CASSLGGGLDTQYF

J gene: TRBJ2-5
V gene: TRBV5-1
D gene: TRBD2
clone size: -
CDR3 DNA: TGCGCCAGCAGCTCATTAGCGGGGCAGTCGGAGACCCAGTACTTC
CDR3 protein: CASSSLAGQSETQYF

J gene: TRBJ2-1
V gene: TRBV3-1/TRBV3-2
D gene: TRBD2
clone size: -
CDR3 DNA: TGTGCCAGCAGCCCTCCCCAGCGGGGGTTTGATGAGCAGTTCTTC
CDR3 protein: CASSPPQRGFDEQFF

J gene: TRBJ2-7
V gene: TRBV7-2
D gene: TRBD2
clone size: -
CDR3 DNA: TGTGCCAGCAGCTTTTTAGCGGGAGCAGGTTACGAGCAGTACTTC
CDR3 protein: CASSFLAGAGYEQYF

J gene: TRBJ1-1
V gene: TRBV11-2
D gene: -
clone size: -
CDR3 DNA: TGTGCCAGCAGCTTAGTTCTCTGGAGGACTGAAGCTTTCTTT
CDR3 protein: CASSLVLWRTEAFF

J gene: TRBJ2-3
V gene: TRBV27
D gene: -
clone size: -
CDR3 DNA: TGTGCCAGCAGTCCTACAAGGATAGCCACAGATACGCAGTATTTT
CDR3 protein: CASSPTRIATDTQYF

J gene: TRBJ2-7
V gene: TRBV15
D gene: TRBD1
clone size: -
CDR3 DNA: TGTGCCACCAGCACATGGGACAGGGGGCGTGGGGAGCAGTACTTC
CDR3 protein: CATSTWDRGRGEQYF

J gene: TRBJ2-7
V gene: TRBV5-4
D gene: -
clone size: -
CDR3 DNA: TGTGCCAGCAGCTTGGAACAAGATATATCCTACGAGCAGTACTTC
CDR3 protein: CASSLEQDISYEQYF